The entry that follows covers one TCR beta chain sequence. This record comes from a study of siplizumab effects on memory and regulatory T cells. Only in-frame clones appear in the TCRdb table, and some are missing; sequencing was by immunoSEQ multiplex PCR. The sample shows around 100,000 clones, about 94% of them seen only once. This clonotype was obtained from a human donor in good health. Sequences were obtained from non-Treg CD4+ T cells sorted from blood.

The CDR3 DNA follows: TGTGCCAGCAGCGGACAGGGGTTAAACACTGAAGCTTTCTTT. Its translation is CASSGQGLNTEAFF. The chain combines TRBV7-9 with TRBJ1-1; TRBD1 aligns across 9 bases. J was trimmed by 2 bases and V by 5 bases; bases with no gene match: 3. Germline CDR1 and CDR2: SEHNR and FQNEAQ (reference sequence). This CDR3 spans 14 amino acids.